The text below deals with one T cell receptor beta chain. The data were taken from a study of T cells in localized non-small cell lung cancer. The germline V gene has CDR1 MNHEY and CDR2 SMNVEV (reference sequence). The CDR3 has 13 residues. Trimming took off 6 bases at V and 6 bases at J, with 12 bases between the two ends. The assay was immunoSEQ multiplex PCR, and TCRdb's table has in-frame clones only and misses some. Of 100,000 to 150,000 clones listed, roughly 90% are singletons. The TCR comes from an older female donor with stage I lung adenocarcinoma. The sequences come from peripheral blood, collected before any cancer treatment. V gene TRBV27 combines with J gene TRBJ2-1; the D gene could be TRBD1 or TRBD2 (5 bases each). CDR3 region: CASRLPGANEQFF. The CDR3, as DNA: TGTGCCAGCAGACTCCCCGGGGCCAATGAGCAGTTCTTC.